This is a list of T cell receptor beta chains from one sample in a study of CD8 T cells in ankylosing spondylitis. TCRdb re-analysed the 5' RACE reads in MiXCR, keeping a single row per CDR3 protein. The sample contains around 280,000 distinct CDR3 sequences, 20% of which appear only once. Sequenced input: blood, either unsorted or a sorted T cell fraction (not recorded which). Receptors originate from a male donor with ankylosing spondylitis or in good health (not recorded which). Each CDR3 is given with its conserved first and last residue. The D gene is left open where the match is weak. For some rows the clone size is stated as once, few or many, or as a class when expanded; others skip it.

abundance	d_gene	v_gene	j_gene	CDR3aa	CDR3nt
.	TRBD2	TRBV12-3/TRBV12-4	TRBJ2-1	CASSFLQGLTSVQNEQFF	TGTGCCAGCAGTTTCCTTCAGGGGCTGACTAGCGTCCAGAATGAGCAGTTCTTC
few	.	TRBV6-5	TRBJ1-1	CASSSSGAVMNTEAFF	TGTGCCAGCAGTTCTTCAGGGGCCGTCATGAACACTGAAGCTTTCTTT
.	TRBD1	TRBV7-9	TRBJ2-1	CASSPTGDEQFF	TGTGCCAGCAGCCCGACAGGGGATGAGCAGTTCTTC
.	TRBD1	TRBV10-3	TRBJ1-3	CAISPDRVGNTRYF	TGTGCCATCAGTCCCGACAGGGTTGGGAACACCAGATATTTT
few	.	TRBV5-1	TRBJ2-1	CASSLGGLDNEQFF	TGCGCCAGCAGCTTGGGAGGTCTAGATAATGAGCAGTTCTTC
.	.	TRBV3-1	TRBJ2-3	CASLDGMGDTQYF	TGTGCCAGCTTAGACGGGATGGGAGATACGCAGTATTTT
.	.	TRBV24-1	TRBJ2-1	CATSWGAARGNEQFF	TGTGCCACCAGCTGGGGGGCGGCCCGTGGGAATGAGCAGTTCTTC
many	.	TRBV12-3/TRBV12-4	TRBJ2-1	CASRAVWTAYNEQFF	TGTGCCAGCAGGGCCGTCTGGACAGCCTACAATGAGCAGTTCTTC
.	TRBD2	TRBV5-8	TRBJ2-2	CASSLGLSGGTSGNTGELFF	TGTGCCAGCAGCTTAGGGCTCAGTGGTGGGACTAGCGGAAACACCGGGGAGCTGTTTTTT
few	.	TRBV29-1	TRBJ2-1	CSGLSPLYNEQFF	TGCAGCGGTCTAAGCCCCCTTTACAATGAGCAGTTCTTC
few	.	TRBV29-1	TRBJ1-5	CSVGGGGQPQHF	TGCAGCGTTGGAGGGGGGGGTCAGCCCCAGCATTTT
.	TRBD2	TRBV28	TRBJ2-5	CASSSEGLAGAQETQYF	TGTGCCAGCAGTTCCGAAGGACTAGCGGGGGCCCAAGAGACCCAGTACTTC
many	TRBD2	TRBV20-1	TRBJ2-1	CSARELAGGFYNEQFF	TGCAGTGCTAGGGAGCTAGCGGGAGGCTTCTACAATGAGCAGTTCTTC
.	TRBD2	TRBV12-3/TRBV12-4	TRBJ2-5	CASSLTSGGIIQETQYF	TGTGCCAGCAGTTTGACTAGCGGGGGGATTATCCAAGAGACCCAGTACTTC
few	.	TRBV12-3/TRBV12-4	TRBJ2-1	CASSLEVAHNEQFF	TGTGCCAGCAGCCTCGAAGTGGCCCACAATGAGCAGTTCTTC
.	.	TRBV3-1	TRBJ1-2	CASSQTGGQYYGYTF	TGTGCCAGCAGTCAGACGGGGGGGCAGTACTATGGCTACACCTTC
.	.	TRBV11-2	TRBJ2-2	CASSAARGRNTGELFF	TGTGCCAGCAGCGCCGCCAGGGGTAGGAACACCGGGGAGCTGTTTTTT
.	.	TRBV5-6	TRBJ1-6	CASSLDRDYNSPLHF	TGTGCCAGCAGCTTGGACAGGGACTATAATTCACCCCTCCACTTT
many	.	TRBV5-1	TRBJ2-3	CASSIGADTQYF	TGCGCCAGCAGCATAGGGGCGGATACGCAGTATTTT
.	.	TRBV9	TRBJ2-3	CASSVVLTDTQYF	TGTGCCAGCAGCGTAGTTCTGACGGATACGCAGTATTTT
few	TRBD2	TRBV24-1	TRBJ2-1	CATSDRGLAFNEQFF	TGTGCCACCAGTGATAGGGGACTAGCGTTCAATGAGCAGTTCTTC
.	TRBD1	TRBV6-5	TRBJ2-1	CASSLGQGDYNEQFF	TGTGCCAGCAGTTTGGGACAGGGGGACTACAATGAGCAGTTCTTC
many	TRBD1	TRBV20-1	TRBJ1-5	CSARDSRTGGASPGQPQHF	TGCAGTGCTAGAGATTCGAGGACAGGGGGCGCCTCCCCGGGGCAGCCCCAGCATTTT
.	.	TRBV12-3/TRBV12-4	TRBJ1-5	CASSLGSSDNQPQHF	TGTGCCAGCAGTTTAGGTTCTTCCGATAATCAGCCCCAGCATTTT
many	TRBD1	TRBV24-1	TRBJ2-1	CATSDPRDSSFGSYNEQFF	TGTGCCACCAGTGATCCCCGGGACAGTTCCTTCGGCTCCTACAATGAGCAGTTCTTC
many	.	TRBV20-1	TRBJ2-1	CSARMYSSYNEQFF	TGCAGTGCTAGGATGTACAGCTCCTACAATGAGCAGTTCTTC
.	.	TRBV5-5	TRBJ2-2	CASSPRARVDTGELFF	TGTGCCAGCAGCCCTAGGGCCAGGGTGGACACCGGGGAGCTGTTTTTT
few	.	TRBV2	TRBJ1-5	CASTIQASNQPQHF	TGTGCCAGCACGATCCAGGCGAGCAATCAGCCCCAGCATTTT
many	.	TRBV10-2	TRBJ2-5	CASSESLAALVSQYF	TGCGCCAGCAGTGAGTCATTAGCGGCGCTAGTGTCCCAGTACTTC
.	TRBD1	TRBV5-5	TRBJ1-2	CASSLQPGQGNYGYTF	TGTGCCAGCAGCTTGCAACCGGGACAGGGGAACTATGGCTACACCTTC
.	.	TRBV5-1	TRBJ2-1	CASSFTGTKHEQFF	TGCGCCAGCAGCTTTACGGGAACGAAGCATGAGCAGTTCTTC
.	.	TRBV12-3/TRBV12-4	TRBJ1-5	CASRHGGGSSNQPQHF	TGTGCCAGCAGGCACGGGGGTGGAAGTAGCAATCAGCCCCAGCATTTT
.	.	TRBV10-3	TRBJ1-5	CAISESLAANSNQPQHF	TGTGCCATCAGTGAATCCCTCGCAGCGAATAGCAATCAGCCCCAGCATTTT
few	.	TRBV3-1	TRBJ1-1	CASSQGRTEAFF	TGTGCCAGCAGCCAAGGACGGACTGAAGCTTTCTTT
.	.	TRBV11-2	TRBJ2-5	CASSLLGSQETQYF	TGTGCCAGCAGCTTATTGGGGAGCCAAGAGACCCAGTACTTC
.	TRBD2	TRBV10-3	TRBJ2-1	CASGTSGNNEQFF	TGTGCCAGCGGGACTAGCGGGAACAATGAACAGTTCTTC
.	.	TRBV30	TRBJ1-2	CAWSGVGQSNYGYTF	TGTGCCTGGAGTGGGGTCGGACAGTCTAACTATGGCTACACCTTC
.	.	TRBV20-1	TRBJ2-1	CSARSLRDADNEQFF	TGCAGTGCTCGTAGCCTGAGGGACGCCGACAATGAGCAGTTCTTC
few	.	TRBV12-5	TRBJ1-1	CASGLGRGLHTEAFF	TGTGCTAGTGGTTTGGGTCGGGGGCTTCACACTGAAGCTTTCTTT
few	.	TRBV12-3/TRBV12-4	TRBJ2-3	CASSSDGRTDTQYF	TGTGCCAGCAGTTCGGATGGCCGCACAGATACGCAGTATTTT
.	.	TRBV19	TRBJ2-1	CASSIPEYNEQFF	TGTGCCAGTAGTATCCCTGAGTACAATGAGCAGTTCTTC
many	.	TRBV5-1	TRBJ1-2	CASSLEGDGYTF	TGCGCCAGCAGCTTGGAGGGGGATGGCTACACCTTC
.	.	TRBV6-2/TRBV6-3	TRBJ2-5	CASRDGTPETQYF	TGTGCCAGCAGAGACGGGACTCCCGAGACCCAGTACTTC
few	TRBD2	TRBV7-3	TRBJ2-1	CASSLSGRVPDEQFF	TGTGCCAGCAGCTTATCCGGGAGGGTTCCGGATGAGCAGTTCTTC
few	.	TRBV18	TRBJ1-1	CASSLIGEAFF	TGTGCCAGCTCTTTAATTGGTGAAGCTTTCTTT
.	TRBD2	TRBV2	TRBJ2-1	CASSEKGLPAYNEQFF	TGTGCCAGCAGTGAAAAGGGACTACCAGCCTACAATGAGCAGTTCTTC
few	TRBD2	TRBV6-1	TRBJ2-3	CASRPSGGSTDTQYF	TGTGCCAGCAGACCTAGCGGGGGAAGCACAGATACGCAGTATTTT
once	.	TRBV18	TRBJ1-5	CASSRTNQPQHF	TGTGCCAGCTCACGAACCAATCAGCCCCAGCATTTT
many	.	TRBV6-6	TRBJ2-1	CASRETRHNEQFF	TGTGCCAGCAGAGAGACACGTCACAATGAGCAGTTCTTC
few	.	TRBV11-2	TRBJ1-3	CASSGGSSGNTIYF	TGTGCCAGCAGCGGGGGAAGCTCTGGAAACACCATATATTTT